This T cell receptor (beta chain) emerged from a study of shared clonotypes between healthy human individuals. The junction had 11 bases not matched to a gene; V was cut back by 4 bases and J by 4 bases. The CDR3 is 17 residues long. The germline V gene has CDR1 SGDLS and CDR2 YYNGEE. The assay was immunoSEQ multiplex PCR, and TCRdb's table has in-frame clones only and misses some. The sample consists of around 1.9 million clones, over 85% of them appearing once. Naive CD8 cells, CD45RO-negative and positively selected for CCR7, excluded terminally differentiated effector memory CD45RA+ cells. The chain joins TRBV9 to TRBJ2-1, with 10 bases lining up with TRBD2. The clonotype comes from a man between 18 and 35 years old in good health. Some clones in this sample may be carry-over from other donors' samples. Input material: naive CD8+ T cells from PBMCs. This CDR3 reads CASSQTKSGRGYNEQFF. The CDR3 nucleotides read TGTGCCAGCAGCCAAACAAAGAGCGGGAGGGGATACAATGAGCAGTTCTTC. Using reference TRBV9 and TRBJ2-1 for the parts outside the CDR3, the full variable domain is DSGVTQTPKHLITATGQRVTLRCSPRSGDLSVYWYQQSLDQGLQFLIQYYNGEERAKGNILERFSAQQFPDLHSELNLSSLELGDSALYFCASSQTKSGRGYNEQFFGPGTRLTVL.